Sequencing of this T cell receptor beta chain was carried out in a study of blood T cell repertoires in COVID-19. Overall study context: Samples came from the United States, Italy and Spain, spanning acute and convalescent COVID-19.

As processed by the authors: Nucleated cell counts were estimated from reference gene primer amplification. Profiling relied on immunoSEQ multiplex PCR, and the TCRdb table lists in-frame clones only, not all of them. The V and J calls and clone size come from that table; D and trimming were worked out from the DNA. Seen here are about 81,000 clones, roughly four fifths observed once, and the top ten hold approximately 7.3%. This receptor was taken from a human donor in a cohort sampled during active COVID-19. The sequencing input was peripheral blood.

CDR3 sequence reads: CASSFPGGGKHF. CDR3 bases: TGTGCCAGCAGTTTCCCGGGCGGGGGAAAGCATTTT. This sequence joins TRBV12-3 or TRBV12-4 and TRBJ1-5, with D perhaps TRBD1 (5 bases). V dropped 3 bases and J dropped 14 bases, with 14 bases sitting between them. The CDR3 sequence is 12 residues long.